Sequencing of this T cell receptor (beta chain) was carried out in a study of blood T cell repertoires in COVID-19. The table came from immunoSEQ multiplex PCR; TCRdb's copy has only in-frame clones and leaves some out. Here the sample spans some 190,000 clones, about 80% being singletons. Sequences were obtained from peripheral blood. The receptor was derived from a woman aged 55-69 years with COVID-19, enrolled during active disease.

The CDR3 DNA follows: TGTGCCAGCTCACCGACACCATTCTACGAGCAGTACTTC. As protein: CASSPTPFYEQYF. J is TRBJ2-7 and V is TRBV18; D is unresolved. This CDR3 comprises 13 residues. The V end lost 3 bases, the J end lost 3 bases, and 9 bases lay between the germline ends. Looked up from germline, CDR1 is KGHSH and CDR2 is LQKENI. The full variable domain, with the rest looked up from reference TRBV18 and TRBJ2-7, is NAGVMQNPRHLVRRRGQEARLRCSPMKGHSHVYWYRQLPEEGLKFMVYLQKENIIDESGMPKERFSAEFPKEGPSILRIQQVVRGDSAAYFCASSPTPFYEQYFGPGTRLTVT.